This TCR beta chain was identified during a study of response to subunit inactivated influenza vaccine. Study-wide results and limits: A suggestion made by the authors is that each seasonal influenza vaccination recruits few new T cells.

On this clonotype itself: Antigen specificity is unknown.

MiXCR, run by TCRdb on the RT-PCR reads, gives a single entry per CDR3 protein. The data hold fewer than 650,000 distinct CDR3 sequences, with over 10% observed a single time. CDR1 and CDR2 from the germline V gene are MNHEY and SVGAGI. This CDR3 has 16 amino acids. V shed 7 bases, J shed 1 base, and the junction held 8 bases outside the gene matches. This sequence joins TRBV6-5 and TRBJ2-2; 8 positions agree with TRBD1. Sequencing was performed on PBMCs from blood, taken about 40 days after vaccination. This TCR derives from a man aged 50-59 years who received an inactivated influenza vaccine. In DNA form, the CDR3 reads TGTGCCAGCACTTTCAGGGGGCAGGGGAACACCGGGGAGCTGTTTTTT. Translation gives CASTFRGQGNTGELFF.